Shown below are 24 T cell receptor beta chains from a single sample sequenced in a study of cytomegalovirus exposure and HLA in healthy donors. Produced via immunoSEQ multiplex PCR; TCRdb's table is partial and in-frame only. The repertoire consists of fewer than 250,000 clones, with less than 90% occurring once and the leading ten covering around 5.4%. The material sequenced was PBMCs. The receptors derive from a woman in her late teens or twenties in good health and CMV-seronegative.

This clone has a single count. The genes are TRBV7-6 and TRBJ2-7; TRBD2 matches at 10 bases. In germline, CDR1 is SGHVS, CDR2 FNYEAQ. The trim removed 0 bases at V and 5 bases at J, leaving 4 bases unmatched. The CDR3 is 15 residues long. CDR3 protein: CASSLALAGVNEQYF. The DNA for the CDR3 is TGTGCCAGCAGCTTAGCCCTAGCGGGAGTTAACGAGCAGTACTTC.

This rearrangement joins TRBV15 to TRBJ1-5, with D possibly TRBD1 on 5 matching bases. Trimming left V 8 bases short and J 0 bases short, with 11 bases between. The CDR3 totals 14 residues. CDR1 and CDR2 from the germline V gene are LNHNV and YYDKDF (reference sequence). The CDR3 DNA reads TGTGCCACCGGGCCGGGGGATAGCAATCAGCCCCAGCATTTT. Its translation: CATGPGDSNQPQHF.

This clone was found once. The J gene is TRBJ1-5, the V gene TRBV2; 9 nucleotides line up with TRBD1. Trimming took 3 bases from V and 6 from J; bases not matched to a gene: 3. The CDR3 runs to 14 residues. Germline CDR1 is SNHLY and CDR2 is FYNNEI. CDR3 region: CASSEGQGVQPQHF. CDR3 coding DNA: TGTGCCAGCAGTGAGGGACAGGGAGTTCAGCCCCAGCATTTT.

Comments on this clone: This sample also contains other DNA sequences that code for the same CDR3. The genes are TRBV5-1 and TRBJ2-5; D is ambiguous. Trimming removed 2 bases from V and 0 bases from J, with 2 bases in between. The CDR3 has 12 residues. Germline V CDR1 and CDR2: SGHRS, YFSETQ. The CDR3: CASSFYQETQYF. The DNA of the CDR3 is TGCGCCAGCAGCTTCTACCAAGAGACCCAGTACTTC.

This clone was detected only once. The chain has TRBV28 and TRBJ1-5; TRBD1 might be the D (6 bases). Trimming took 6 bases from V and 8 from J, leaving 14 bases between them. Germline values: CDR1 MDHEN, CDR2 SYDVKM. The CDR3 spans 13 residues. CDR3: CASSTGFRKPQHF. The CDR3 nucleotides read TGTGCCAGCAGCACAGGGTTCAGAAAGCCCCAGCATTTT.

This clone occurred a few times. Distinct nucleotide sequences in the sample also encode this CDR3. The gene calls are TRBV7-8 and TRBJ1-5; 8 bases are shared with TRBD1. The CDR3 totals 14 residues. Germline assignment: CDR1 SGHVS and CDR2 FQNEAQ. Trimming cost V 5 bases and J 5 bases; bases outside gene matches: 5. The chain's CDR3 is CASSRDRGDQPQHF. CDR3 DNA: TGTGCCAGCAGCAGAGACAGGGGAGATCAGCCCCAGCATTTT.

The chain has TRBV6-5 and TRBJ2-2; 12 bases match TRBD1. Trimming removed 10 bases from V and 7 bases from J; junction bases left unmatched: 10. CDR1 and CDR2 from the germline V gene are MNHEY and SVGAGI. The CDR3 has 15 residues. The CDR3 nucleotides read TGTGCCACCTCCCGGGACAGGGGGCGAAACGGGGAGCTGTTTTTT. It yields the protein CATSRDRGRNGELFF.

With respect to this clone: A read error may account for a junction end that differs from germline. This rearrangement joins TRBV5-1 to TRBJ2-2; TRBD1 matches 9 bases. CDR3 length: 15 amino acids. Germline V gene sequence: CDR1 SGHRS, CDR2 YFSETQ. CDR3 sequence: CASRLATGGTGELFF. CDR3 in DNA: TGCGCCAGCAGGTTGGCGACAGGGGGAACCGGGGAGCTGTTTTTT.

The genes are TRBV29-1 and TRBJ2-7; 16 nucleotides line up with TRBD2. Germline-derived CDR1 and CDR2 are SQVTM and ANQGSEA. CDR3 length: 16 amino acids. V dropped 1 base and J dropped 7; count of bases not matched to a gene: 7. The CDR3 here is CSVEGGTSGRAGEQYF. CDR3 sequence (DNA): TGCAGCGTTGAAGGTGGGACTAGCGGGAGGGCGGGGGAGCAGTACTTC.

For this clone: This may stem from a read error, because a much larger clone lies one nucleotide away. The CDR3 sequence is CASSPHTGELFF. The DNA for the CDR3 is TGTGCCAGCAGCCCCCACACCGGGGAGCTGTTTTTT. J is TRBJ2-2 and V is TRBV9; D ambiguous. Germline V gene data show CDR1 as SGDLS and CDR2 as YYNGEE. This CDR3 contains 12 residues. Trimming removed 4 bases at V and 3 bases at J, with 4 bases between.

The rearrangement uses TRBV5-4 and TRBJ2-6, with a possible D match to TRBD2 (6 bases). Per germline, CDR1 SGHNT and CDR2 YYREEE (reference sequence). The CDR3 consists of 17 residues. The V end was cut by 4 bases, the J end by 3 bases, with 17 bases between. The CDR3: CASSLKITGDGANVLTF. The CDR3, as DNA: TGTGCCAGCAGCCTTAAAATCACGGGGGATGGGGCCAACGTCCTGACTTTC.

This clone turned up a few times. CDR3 sequence (DNA): TGTGCCAGCAGTTTACGAGGAGAGACCCAGTACTTC. Amino acids: CASSLRGETQYF. The chain joins TRBV27 to TRBJ2-5, with D hard to call. CDR1 and CDR2 (germline): MNHEY, SMNVEV (reference sequence). V lost 2 bases, J lost 4 bases, and 5 bases lay in between. The CDR3 totals 12 residues.

The chain carries TRBV29-1 and TRBJ1-2; tentative D call: TRBD1 (6 bases). The germline V gene has CDR1 SQVTM and CDR2 ANQGSEA. The CDR3 is made up of 11 amino acids. V gave up 7 bases and J gave up 5 bases, with 11 bases separating them. CDR3 in DNA: TGCAGCGCCGAGGGGGGGTATGGCTACACCTTC. Translation: CSAEGGYGYTF.

The chain recombines TRBV5-6 with TRBJ2-5; no definite D call. Germline CDR1 reads SGHDT; CDR2 reads YYEEEE. Trimming took off 0 bases at V and 5 bases at J, with 5 bases between the two ends. CDR3 length equals 12 residues. The CDR3 here is CASSLEGETQYF. The DNA for the CDR3 is TGTGCCAGCAGCTTGGAGGGCGAGACCCAGTACTTC.

This clone occurred a few times. This sequence joins TRBV7-9 and TRBJ2-2; D may correspond to TRBD1 or TRBD2 (6 bases each). With 7 bases removed from V and 0 bases from J, the gap between germline ends came to 15 bases. There are 16 residues in the CDR3. In germline, CDR1 is SEHNR, CDR2 FQNEAQ (reference sequence). The CDR3 DNA follows: TGTGCCAGCACCCAAGGGGGGCCGACGAACACCGGGGAGCTGTTTTTT. This gives the protein CASTQGGPTNTGELFF.

The V call is TRBV5-1, the J call TRBJ1-4; a possible D gene is TRBD1 (6 bases). The CDR3 totals 14 residues. The germline V gene encodes CDR1 SGHRS and CDR2 YFSETQ. Trimming stripped 3 bases from V and 5 bases from J, with 11 bases between. CDR3 DNA: TGCGCCAGCAGCTGGACAGACCCAAATGAAAAACTGTTTTTT. It specifies CASSWTDPNEKLFF.

The chain couples TRBV29-1 to TRBJ2-3; D ambiguous. The CDR3 is 14 residues long. V was clipped by 0 bases and J by 4 bases, with 11 bases between them. The germline V gene encodes CDR1 SQVTM and CDR2 ANQGSEA. CDR3 in DNA: TGCAGCGTTGAAGAGGCCCCAGCGCCAGATACGCAGTATTTT. Amino acids: CSVEEAPAPDTQYF.

The chain uses TRBV12-5 and TRBJ2-1; unclear D gene. Per the germline V gene, CDR1 is LGHNT and CDR2 is FRNRAP. Trimming cost V 1 base and J 6 bases, with 7 bases left between them. The CDR3 is 13 residues long. CDR3 in amino acids: CASGLAPGNEQFF. The CDR3 nucleotides are TGTGCTAGTGGTTTGGCACCGGGCAATGAGCAGTTCTTC.

The table lists this clone with a few counts. Here the CDR3 reads CASSLLQGNNSPLHF. CDR3 bases: TGTGCCAGCAGCTTGCTTCAGGGTAATAATTCACCCCTCCACTTT. The genes are TRBV5-5 and TRBJ1-6; tentatively, D is TRBD1 (5 bases). Trimming shortened V by 1 base and J by 5 bases, and 10 bases separated the two germline ends. This CDR3 is built from 15 residues. Germline CDR1 and CDR2: SGHKS and YYEKEE (reference sequence).

The V and J genes are TRBV18 and TRBJ2-6; D not certain. The V end lost 5 bases, the J end lost 0 bases, and 5 bases lay between the germline ends. From germline, CDR1 is KGHSH and CDR2 LQKENI. CDR3 length equals 14 residues. The CDR3 spells CASSSFSGANVLTF. CDR3 DNA: TGTGCCAGCTCATCGTTCTCTGGGGCCAACGTCCTGACTTTC. Full variable domain (rest looked up from reference TRBV18 and TRBJ2-6): NAGVMQNPRHLVRRRGQEARLRCSPMKGHSHVYWYRQLPEEGLKFMVYLQKENIIDESGMPKERFSAEFPKEGPSILRIQQVVRGDSAAYFCASSSFSGANVLTFGAGSRLTVL.

In this sample, this clone turned up a few times. The chain links TRBV5-6 to TRBJ1-1; 8 positions agree with TRBD1. With 4 bases clipped from V and 5 bases from J, the junction kept 7 bases outside the gene matches. This CDR3 has 14 amino acids. Germline V gene sequence: CDR1 SGHDT, CDR2 YYEEEE. This CDR3 reads CASSPRGRETEAFF. DNA for the CDR3: TGTGCCAGCAGCCCCAGGGGGCGAGAGACTGAAGCTTTCTTT. Full variable domain (missing parts from reference TRBV5-6 and TRBJ1-1): DAGVTQSPTHLIKTRGQQVTLRCSPKSGHDTVSWYQQALGQGPQFIFQYYEEEERQRGNFPDRFSGHQFPNYSSELNVNALLLGDSALYLCASSPRGRETEAFFGQGTRLTVV.

The J gene is TRBJ2-5, the V gene TRBV12-5, with D hard to call. The CDR3 is made up of 15 amino acids. Germline CDR1 and CDR2: LGHNT and FRNRAP. Between the trimmed V and J ends, which lost 1 base and 2 bases, there was a span of 11 bases. The CDR3 spells CASGLGQSRQETQYF. CDR3 bases: TGTGCTAGTGGTTTGGGGCAGTCCCGACAAGAGACCCAGTACTTC.

The V call is TRBV6-6, the J call TRBJ1-3; no definite D call. This CDR3 comprises 12 residues. Trimming shortened V by 6 bases and J by 6 bases, and 9 bases separated the two germline ends. Germline V lookup: CDR1 MNHNY, CDR2 SVGAGI (reference sequence). The CDR3 DNA follows: TGTGCCAGCAGGCCGTACGAAAACACCATATATTTT. This translates into CASRPYENTIYF.

V and J are TRBV10-2 and TRBJ2-3, with 8 bases identical to TRBD1. Trimming at V came to 7 bases and at J to 2 bases, leaving 5 bases not matched to a gene. The CDR3 sequence is 14 residues long. Germline V CDR1 and CDR2: WSHSY, SAAADI. DNA of the CDR3: TGCGCCAGCAAACACAGGGGGGACACAGATACGCAGTATTTT. Its protein product is CASKHRGDTDTQYF.